Here is one T cell receptor (beta chain) with its context. Its specific antigen is unknown. Compared with germline, one end of the junction differs, possibly owing to a read error. The data belong to a study of cytomegalovirus exposure and HLA in healthy donors (dated by TCRdb to between 2016 and 2019). In terms of the full investigation: In an earlier analysis of fewer than 750 of the donors, approximately 300 Gb of sequence data and roughly 100 million unique TCR beta sequences from roughly 180 million T cells were reported. Roughly 310 gigabases of sequencing data and tens of millions of unique TCR sequences were included in an early release covering under 650 HLA-typed donors. Of the approximately 400 genotyped donors, about 80% fell in the genetic ancestry cluster associated with self-reported Caucasian donors. The study aimed to test whether cataloging public T cell receptors could reveal signatures of past pathogen exposure. The study profiled the T cell repertoires of under 700 subjects by immunosequencing and related them to cytomegalovirus serostatus. A separate validation cohort of 90 to 150 different subjects was used in addition to the roughly 720-subject first cohort. High-throughput TCR immunosequencing, statistical association of individual TCRs with disease status, and machine learning were combined to predict cytomegalovirus infection status. A later analysis re-examined previously published TCR beta repertoires from roughly 720 donors and added high-resolution HLA genotyping to investigate patterns of TCR occurrence. Rather than using new phenotypic data, the later analysis identified candidate immune exposures from TCR beta sequences and from how often those sequences occurred across donors. To decide whether each TCR beta V gene segment behaved as functional or pseudogenic, an earlier analysis of nearly 600 of the donors relied on high-throughput TCR beta sequencing. Alongside the repertoire data, information on donor age, sex, ethnicity and CMV serostatus was compiled. A later genetic analysis used genome-wide SNP genotypes for about three fifths of the 666 donors, treating that subset as a discovery cohort. All discovery cohort repertoires had been generated on a single sequencing platform. Both class I and class II loci were covered by HLA typing, at four-digit resolution. The number of typed donors differed by locus: about 620-630 for A, B, C, DRB1 and DQB1; 522 for DQA1; approximately 600 for DPA1; and 400 to 480 for DPB1. About 5 DR-DQ haplotypes were handled as single units for association and clustering, since linkage in the cohort was strong. On average, roughly 250,000 unique TCR beta nucleotide sequences were sequenced per donor among some 430 genotyped donors of the cohort, with roughly 18% of those sequences being non-productive. Overall study outcomes, separate from this receptor: The presence/absence analyses assumed that sequencing depth was roughly uniform across donors, and that assumption may not be true. In a later genetic analysis, fewer N-insertions in productive TCRs were reported among donors in an Asian-associated ancestry cluster than the roughly 700-donor mean. Seventeen rarely observed V segments, including chromosome 9 orphons, were excluded from the earlier analysis of about 610 of the donors because counts were too low. An earlier analysis of approximately 540 of the donors showed that most TCR beta V segments appeared in productive rearrangements either about 87% or about 30% of the time, which broadly matched IMGT annotations. A later analysis associated about 17,000 TCR beta sequences with specific HLA alleles at a false discovery rate of 0.05. Correlated functional status among segregating V segments might be attributable to linkage disequilibrium, but an unknown experimental factor could not be ruled out. Three of the identified cytomegalovirus-associated TCR beta chains were confirmed in vitro to be specific for cytomegalovirus antigens. Assigning TCR associations to individual alleles was difficult when HLA alleles, especially DR and DQ, strongly co-occurred. The 87-base-pair reads could not distinguish some IMGT-functional V segments, including TRBV6-2 and TRBV6-3, so those segments were excluded. Most TCR sequences were seen in very few donors, while some public TCRs were found in many individuals. In both the original and validation cohorts, the classifier was reported to diagnose cytomegalovirus status with high specificity and sensitivity. A later analysis found that HLA-associated TCR beta chains were more clonally expanded and had lower generation probabilities than equally common non-associated chains. In a later analysis, most CMV-associated TCR beta chains were found to appear HLA-restricted, with HLA associations seemingly driven largely by CMV exposure. Because HLA typing was missing for some donors at each locus, association tests included only the typed subset. It was suggested by the authors that the approach could potentially be generalized to other disease states and immunological phenotypes. In a later analysis, several top co-occurrence clusters were reported to appear linked to parvovirus B19, influenza, CMV and Epstein-Barr virus. A cluster of highly shared sequence variants was judged likely to be a technical artifact of the sequencing pipeline. V-gene and J-gene trimming of TCR beta chains was associated with a missense DCLRE1C variant in a later genetic analysis, and the association was replicated in an independent cohort. A further reported finding was that TCR beta sequences accurately predicted the HLA-A and HLA-B alleles for most subjects in the first cohort. A total of 150 or so TCR beta chains were listed by the study as associated with cytomegalovirus. Immune exposure information for the cohort was limited to CMV serostatus. In this cohort, only TCR beta chains were sequenced, and detectable features were limited by the absence of alpha or paired-chain data. A later analysis found that TCR association rates varied across HLA loci, with DRB1 alleles showing the most associated TCRs and HLA-C alleles the fewest.

Reading the germline V gene gives CDR1 SQVTM and CDR2 ANQGSEA. The CDR3 numbers 11 residues from cysteine through phenylalanine. Just CDR3 DNA is preserved here, 33 bases in frame from base 1. The cohort consisted of approximately 690 healthy bone marrow donors. At the time of sampling, every cohort member was nominally healthy, though immune exposures that went unrecorded were likely present. The donor was CMV seronegative and was included in the group of about 400 seronegative cohort members. Every donor gave a peripheral blood sample, and the peripheral blood mononuclear cells from that sample were used for TCR beta sequencing. Genomic DNA was extracted from the blood cell samples with the Qiagen DNeasy Blood Extraction Kit. Libraries were built with the immunoSEQ multiplex PCR assay. For the multiplex PCR, a mixture combining 60 forward primers for TCR Vbeta segments and 13 reverse primers for TCR Jbeta segments was used. The CDR3 region of rearranged TCR beta genes was amplified from genomic DNA by a multiplex PCR assay. Amplified TCR beta libraries were sequenced as 87-base-pair reads on the Illumina HiSeq System. The source study handled its data this way. A later analysis tallied around 80 million unique TCR beta chains across the 610 or so repertoires, and 10 million to 11 million of those chains were shared by two or more donors. Raw reads were error-corrected and collapsed into unique sequences with a nearest-neighbor algorithm that merged closely related sequences to remove PCR and sequencing errors. To assign V, D and J gene segments, CDR3 sequences were aligned to IMGT reference sequences. For a sequence to be retained, a match of at least six nucleotides was required to both a V gene segment and a J gene segment. Rearrangements were classified as productive when the CDR3 lacked stop codons and remained in frame with V and J, and all other rearrangements were classified as non-productive. CDR3 was defined according to IMGT convention as the region running from the second conserved V-encoded cysteine to the conserved J-encoded phenylalanine. Sequences without an unambiguous match to a single V gene segment were excluded from the earlier analysis of a few hundred of the donors. In an earlier analysis of almost 600 of the donors, a V segment was called functional when productive rearrangements were above 56.7%, and segregating when the standard deviation between donors exceeded 5%. A statistical classification framework was built for diagnosing cytomegalovirus status from the catalog of TCR beta chain sequences. In a later analysis, V and J genes were assigned by comparing TCR nucleotide sequences against IMGT/GENE-DB human TR gene sequences. The TCRdist pipeline was used in a later analysis to assign CDR3 sequences and most-parsimonious VDJ recombination scenarios. In a later analysis, every TCR beta chain was defined by the combination of its CDR3 amino acid sequence and its V-gene family, and reads without a unique V-gene family were dropped. In a later analysis, approximately 640 highly shared, low-generation-probability nucleotide sequences were removed to address suspected cross-contamination and a sequencing artifact. In a later analysis, a clonal expansion index was calculated for each public chain from normalized within-repertoire ranks of inferred template counts. In a later analysis, generation probabilities were computed with a VDJ recombination model fitted to out-of-frame rearrangements, and the resulting probabilities were checked against IGoR. A later analysis scored TCR-TCR, TCR-HLA and TCR-CMV co-occurrence with hypergeometric tests, applying a repertoire-size bias correction to TCR pairs. A later analysis estimated false discovery rates by permuting HLA or CMV assignments 20 times. In a later analysis, co-occurring TCRs were grouped using DBSCAN, with TCRdist sequence similarity added in when clustering inside HLA-allele-positive subsets. For co-occurrence clustering, repertoires with fewer than 30,000 or more than 120,000 public chains were excluded, along with a handful of repertoires with anomalous nucleotide sharing. TCRdb obtained this table from immuneACCESS and retained in-frame rearrangements with V and J assigned. These tables miss some clones; where compared with another copy, unresolved V genes account for less than half of the shortfall, and the remainder is unexplained. Clonal size and the V and J genes are those of that table, whereas D and trimming came from the DNA. In this sample the table shows about 160,000 clones, roughly 80% of which occur a single time. The ten largest account for 3.5% to 5% of the sample.

The V and J genes are TRBV29-1 and TRBJ2-1; TRBD1 matches 9 bases in the middle. The source of this sequence is a man in his forties in good health and CMV-seronegative. Material for sequencing was PBMCs. The base sequence is TGTGCCGGGACAGGGTACAATGAGCAGTTCTTC. Its amino acids are CAGTGYNEQFF.